A selection of T cell receptor beta chains follows, all from one sample in a study of shared clonotypes between healthy human individuals. This table comes from immunoSEQ multiplex PCR, and its TCRdb copy is limited to in-frame clones, with some not included. Of 1.4 million to 1.5 million clones in the sample, approximately 96% were seen once. Source material: naive CD4+ T cells sorted from blood. These receptors were collected from a young man in good health. The conserved cysteine and the conserved F or W are not part of the CDR3 here. The D gene is left open where the match is weak.

>NA|TRBV5-1
ASRSSGLNTEAF
>NA|TRBV27
ASKPLLGWANVLT
>NA|TRBV10-2
ASSVGLWDQPQH
>TRBD2|TRBV5-4
ASSRGVAGAGRPETQY
>NA|TRBV6-1
ASRRAAGNTIY
>TRBD1|TRBV27
ASRPLTGGDLYEQY
>TRBD2|TRBV10-3
AISERGLAGVTDTQY
>TRBD2|TRBV7-6
ASSGLAGVGETQY
>TRBD1|TRBV28
ASSQGAGIQPQH
>TRBD2|TRBV5-1
ASSLGTGGTYEQY
>TRBD1|TRBV10-3
AISDRQGWNTGELF
>NA|TRBV30
AWKREGESTEAF
>TRBD1|TRBV5-4
ASSLAGQGASEQY
>TRBD1|TRBV5-6
ASSGQGPILAKNIQY
>NA|TRBV4-3
ASSQDPSSYNEQF
>NA|TRBV29-1
SVEWAADTQY
>NA|TRBV25-1
AGDLTEAF
>TRBD1|TRBV19
ASSIRQGAALEQY
>TRBD1|TRBV19
ASSGQVNQPQH
>NA|TRBV19
ASRHRGAGNQPQH
>TRBD1|TRBV5-1
ASSFDRGFYNEQF
>NA|TRBV27
ASSFSGMVSNQPQH
>TRBD1|TRBV5-8
ASSSRTGVNEKLF
>TRBD2|TRBV7-6
ASSVLAGGTDTQY
>TRBD2|TRBV30
AWSVQPGGRETQY
>NA|TRBV27
ASSTGRDQPQH
>TRBD2|TRBV19
ASSTFTLAGGPSDTQY
>TRBD2|TRBV2
ASSESGRGELDEQF
>NA|TRBV7-9
ASSRSVWSQETQY
>NA|TRBV11-2
ASSLDIGQPQH
>NA|TRBV18
ASSADLSYNEQF
>TRBD2|TRBV6-4
ASSDVASGYSGANVLT
>NA|TRBV30
ALLIGSPNQPQH
>NA|TRBV19
ASSMKSDSYNEQF